The clone carrying this T cell receptor (beta chain) appeared a few times. Its antigen is not known. Noted time point: patch test 3, about 24 weeks after DPC sensitization. Regarding treatment: therapeutic diphenylcyclopropenone sensitization with weekly scalp DPC. Blood collection took place prior to placing each patch test. The data are from a study of human T cells and chemical hapten exposure. About the study: Mostly female, the patients presented with alopecia areata, totalis or universalis.

Points from the study as a whole: With patch test score, the counts of PT1 expanded TCRs showed a positive correlation.

Using its own MiXCR run on the RACE reads, TCRdb lists one record per CDR3 protein. The data contain roughly 100,000 distinct CDR3 sequences, nearly 35% of them seen just once; the ten biggest clones take up less than 3%. This clonotype was obtained from a man aged 35-49 years with alopecia areata. Some clones in this sample may be carry-over from other donors' samples. The specimen was whole blood, collected in connection with sensitization to the hapten diphenylcyclopropenone (DPC).

CDR3 loop: CASSAASGTRGQFF. DNA for the CDR3: TGTGCCAGCAGTGCCGCTAGCGGCACCCGCGGGCAGTTCTTC. The rearrangement links TRBV2 to TRBJ2-1, with TRBD2 identical over 7 bases. CDR1 is SNHLY and CDR2 is FYNNEI in the germline V gene. Trimming took 4 bases from V and 12 from J; bases not matched to a gene: 12. The CDR3 sequence is 14 residues long.